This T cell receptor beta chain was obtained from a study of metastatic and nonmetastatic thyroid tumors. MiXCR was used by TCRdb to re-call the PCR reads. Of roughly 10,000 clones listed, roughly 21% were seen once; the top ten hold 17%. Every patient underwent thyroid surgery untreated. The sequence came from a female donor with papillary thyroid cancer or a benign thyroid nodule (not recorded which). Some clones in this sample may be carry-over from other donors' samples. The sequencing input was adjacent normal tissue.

CDR3 sequence reads: CSASSFGGAMYEQYF. DNA of the CDR3: TGCAGTGCCAGCAGCTTCGGGGGGGCCATGTACGAGCAGTACTTC. J is TRBJ2-7 and V is TRBV20-1; 8 nucleotides align to TRBD2. There are 15 residues in the CDR3. V dropped 6 bases and J dropped 4; count of bases not matched to a gene: 14. CDR1 and CDR2 (germline): DFQATT, SNEGSKA (reference sequence).